This entry is about one T cell receptor beta chain. Its antigen is unidentified. This entry belongs to a study of cytomegalovirus exposure and HLA in healthy donors. Points from the study as a whole: CMV antigen specificity of a few CMV-associated chains was confirmed in vitro.

The PCR ran on 60 Vbeta and 13 Jbeta primers. Sequenced by immunoSEQ multiplex PCR; TCRdb stores in-frame clones only, minus some. Of roughly 100,000 clones listed, around 80% are singletons. What was sequenced was PBMCs. This TCR derives from a man aged 40-50 years in good health and CMV-seropositive.

CDR3 sequence reads: CASSPPDYGYTF. The CDR3 DNA follows: TGTGCCAGCAGCCCTCCTGACTATGGCTACACCTTC. The V and J genes are TRBV9 and TRBJ1-2; D gene uncertain. Germline V gene lookup returns CDR1 SGDLS and CDR2 YYNGEE. CDR3 length: 12 amino acids. V dropped 4 bases and J dropped 3 bases, with 7 bases sitting between them.